These T cell receptor beta chains were read from a single sample in a study of cytomegalovirus exposure and HLA in healthy donors. Libraries were prepared by immunoSEQ multiplex PCR; TCRdb keeps only in-frame clonotypes and omits some of them. This sample contains around 140,000 clones. Input material: PBMCs. The receptors here all came from a woman between 18 and 29 years old in good health and CMV-seronegative. Each CDR3 is given with its conserved first and last residue.

cdr3_aa: CAISPNRDTEAFF; j_call: TRBJ1-1; v_call: TRBV10-3
cdr3_aa: CASSYGTGLNGNEQFF; j_call: TRBJ2-1; v_call: TRBV5-4
cdr3_aa: CASRQSSATNEKLFF; j_call: TRBJ1-4; v_call: TRBV19
cdr3_aa: CASSLRTERNEQFF; j_call: TRBJ2-1; v_call: TRBV5-1
cdr3_aa: CSAEGQGADGELFF; j_call: TRBJ2-2; v_call: TRBV29-1
cdr3_aa: CASSPPGQGQSTNEKLFF; j_call: TRBJ1-4; v_call: TRBV18
cdr3_aa: CASSGEGDYSYNEQFF; j_call: TRBJ2-1; v_call: TRBV9
cdr3_aa: CASSPHPRNTEAFF; j_call: TRBJ1-1; v_call: TRBV9
cdr3_aa: CASSFRKPGQRGYTF; j_call: TRBJ1-2; v_call: TRBV28
cdr3_aa: CASRPGNSDFNYGYTF; j_call: TRBJ1-2; v_call: TRBV27
cdr3_aa: CASSLGPLNTEAFF; j_call: TRBJ1-1; v_call: TRBV11-2
cdr3_aa: CASSLGLALRTTDTQYF; j_call: TRBJ2-3; v_call: TRBV7-2
cdr3_aa: CASSQGVARITYNEQFF; j_call: TRBJ2-1; v_call: TRBV4-3
cdr3_aa: CAWKRDRVYEQYF; j_call: TRBJ2-7; v_call: TRBV30
cdr3_aa: CASSLEGREGSTDTQYF; j_call: TRBJ2-3; v_call: TRBV5-1
cdr3_aa: CASSLYWGHTEAFF; j_call: TRBJ1-1; v_call: TRBV27
cdr3_aa: CASSLNLAGDGEQFF; j_call: TRBJ2-1; v_call: TRBV7-9
cdr3_aa: CASSSSSSGYQETQYF; j_call: TRBJ2-5; v_call: TRBV5-1
cdr3_aa: CASSSSGSETDTQYF; j_call: TRBJ2-3; v_call: TRBV7-3
cdr3_aa: CASIVQGSTGELFF; j_call: TRBJ2-2; v_call: TRBV19
cdr3_aa: CASSPTFQGQGKRGLSGNTIYF; j_call: TRBJ1-3; v_call: TRBV18
cdr3_aa: CASSLDQTGSIVNTEAFF; j_call: TRBJ1-1; v_call: TRBV11-3
cdr3_aa: CASSSSGTGYDHQPQHF; j_call: TRBJ1-5; v_call: TRBV7-9
cdr3_aa: CASSVGTSGRKETQYF; j_call: TRBJ2-5; v_call: TRBV5-1
cdr3_aa: CASSLGLVRATTYEQYF; j_call: TRBJ2-7; v_call: TRBV11-2
cdr3_aa: CASSAGQHTEAFF; j_call: TRBJ1-1; v_call: TRBV6-1
cdr3_aa: CASSGLAGHYEQYF; j_call: TRBJ2-7; v_call: TRBV5-6
cdr3_aa: CASSLAGYYNEQFF; j_call: TRBJ2-1; v_call: TRBV28
cdr3_aa: CASSQCGLAVKGADTQYF; j_call: TRBJ2-3; v_call: TRBV6-9
cdr3_aa: CASSETGGSYNEQFF; j_call: TRBJ2-1; v_call: TRBV19
cdr3_aa: CSIFGGGEDSYNEQFF; j_call: TRBJ2-1; v_call: TRBV29-1
cdr3_aa: CASSEAEGQEQDTQYF; j_call: TRBJ2-3; v_call: TRBV6-1
cdr3_aa: CASPRDWNTEAFF; j_call: TRBJ1-1; v_call: TRBV6-1